The subject of this entry is one TCR beta chain. This clonotype turned up a few times. Its antigen is still unknown. No much larger clone exists at a distance of one base, and base qualities are not known. Systemically healthy Caucasian individuals from Russia, 39 in total and aged 6 to 90 years, were included as donors. Each donor gave about 9.2 milliliters of peripheral blood, drawn into EDTA-treated Vacutainer tubes. PBMCs were isolated by Ficoll-Paque density-gradient centrifugation, with at least 6.5 million obtained per sample. Trizol reagent was used to extract total RNA from the PBMCs, yielding at least 5 micrograms per sample. The percentages of naive CD45RAhigh/CD27high T cells were determined by flow cytometry on a PBMC aliquot from every donor. Ends trimmed: V by 9 bases, J by 2 bases; bases unmatched to a gene: 8. The cysteine opens and the phenylalanine closes a CDR3 of 15 amino acids. The retained sequence is limited to the CDR3, 45 bases, with the frame set at the first base.

These data are taken from a study of blood T cells in healthy people across ages (dated by TCRdb to between 2014 and 2017). Looking at the study overall: In model experiments, roughly one uniquely barcoded TCR beta cDNA molecule per two T cells was captured by template switching. Using deep sequencing normalized with unique cDNA molecular identifiers, the study measured how TCR beta repertoire diversity changes with age. The donors were divided into four age groups: young (average approximately 16 years), middle-aged (approximately 39), aged (about 61) and long-lived (around 80). Donors of different ages were randomly distributed across sequencing lanes to avoid experimental bias. The study analyzed two additional independent replicas of 1 million unique cDNA reads from the same blood draw for two donors, one aged 18 to 29 and one aged 80 or older.

Library preparation used 5' RACE. Sequencing relied on an Illumina HiSeq 2500. A second about 7 to 12 cycle PCR used a sample-barcoded 5' primer and a J-beta primer mix. A unique molecular identifier was introduced onto each TCR beta cDNA molecule by a template-switch 5' adaptor carrying 12 random nucleotides. Each sample yielded at least 3 million CDR3-containing paired-end reads. All of the RNA was converted into first-strand cDNA using the Mint cDNA synthesis kit, with a TRBC-specific oligonucleotide serving as the primer. All cDNA was treated with uracil-DNA glycosylase and then went through a first 18-cycle PCR with the universal primers M1SS and BC2_uni_R. The original pipeline was this. For normalization, 1 million high-quality reads were randomly selected from each sample, with every read carrying a distinct molecular identifier. Instead of being binned into consensus sequences, reads with shared molecular identifiers were discarded. MiTCR, run with a Q25 quality threshold and the strictest error-elimination algorithm, handled CDR3 identification, clonotype clustering and error correction. Lower-bound total TCR beta diversity was estimated with a nonparametric unseen species model using Euler transformation. The public reads were run again by TCRdb, first through fastp at Q25 and then through MiXCR, and only productive beta chains were kept. CDR3 protein sequences are deduplicated, and each keeps its most common genes and DNA. TCRdb, not the original authors, processed these V and J calls. This sample has 1.5 million to 2 million distinct CDR3 sequences in its table, and about 49% of those were observed once. The ten largest account for more than 2% of the sample.

Overall study results and their limits: As age increased, observed TCR beta diversity per million T cells dropped in a roughly linear way, and a significant reduction was already evident by age roughly 40. Compared with the aged group, the long-lived group had more naive CD4+ T cells, fewer expanded clones and increased TCR diversity, a pattern suggesting age selection. Estimates of total diversity from one million sequenced T cells were regarded as lower bounds and underestimates. Bulk unsorted PBMC profiling prevented conclusive comparison of naive and antigen-experienced compartments. Because donor CMV infection status was unknown, age-related changes in expanded clonotypes were potentially confounded. There was a strong correlation between observed TCR beta diversity and the percentage of naive T cells measured by flow cytometry.

The TCR comes from a woman aged 40-49 years in good health. The sequence links TRBV12-3 or TRBV12-4 to TRBJ2-3, with 10 bases aligning to TRBD2. Sequenced: blood. The nucleotides read TGTGCCAGTTCTAGCGGGGGCCATCTCACAGATACGCAGTATTTT. The translation is CASSSGGHLTDTQYF.